These T cell receptor beta chains were read from a single sample in a study of T cell repertoires in cytomegalovirus infection. TCRdb passed the reads through MiXCR, listing each CDR3 protein once. This repertoire shows approximately 170,000 distinct CDR3 sequences, 17% found once; its top ten account for roughly a sixth. Sequenced: CD8+ T cells from PBMCs. The source of these receptors is a human donor in good health (CMV status not recorded). Some clones in this sample may be carry-over from other donors' samples. Each CDR3 is given with its conserved first and last residue. D genes are given only for firm matches. Only part of the rows carry a size: once, few, many, or a class if the clone is expanded.

D	size	J	V	CDR3	DNA
.	few	TRBJ2-1	TRBV12-3/TRBV12-4	CASRGGTYNEQFF	TGTGCCAGCCGAGGCGGGACCTACAATGAGCAGTTCTTC
TRBD1	.	TRBJ2-5	TRBV28	CASIKQGAQETQYF	TGTGCCAGCATTAAACAGGGGGCCCAAGAGACCCAGTACTTC
TRBD1	.	TRBJ1-2	TRBV7-9	CASSFSGGDDGYTF	TGTGCCAGCAGCTTTTCAGGGGGCGATGATGGCTACACCTTC
TRBD1	few	TRBJ1-1	TRBV7-2	CASSLRRDRLNTEAFF	TGTGCCAGCAGCTTAAGACGGGACAGATTGAACACTGAAGCTTTCTTT
.	.	TRBJ2-1	TRBV10-3	CAIAGSSYNEQFF	TGTGCCATCGCAGGAAGCTCCTACAATGAGCAGTTCTTC
.	.	TRBJ1-1	TRBV25-1	CASSVGAKAFF	TGTGCCAGCAGTGTCGGCGCAAAAGCTTTCTTT
.	.	TRBJ2-2	TRBV7-9	CAGGGARNTGELFF	TGTGCCGGAGGGGGGGCCCGGAACACCGGGGAGCTGTTTTTT
TRBD1	.	TRBJ2-5	TRBV29-1	CSVVRTGGVETQYF	TGCAGCGTTGTCCGGACAGGGGGCGTGGAGACCCAGTACTTC
.	.	TRBJ2-2	TRBV6-5	CASSIRGLGELFF	TGTGCCAGCAGTATTCGAGGGCTCGGGGAGCTGTTTTTT
.	.	TRBJ2-7	TRBV7-2	CASSLSHYEQYF	TGTGCCAGCAGCTTATCACACTACGAGCAGTACTTC
TRBD2	.	TRBJ2-5	TRBV7-6	CASSHSTSGTQETQYF	TGTGCCAGCAGCCATTCGACTAGCGGGACACAAGAGACCCAGTACTTC
.	few	TRBJ1-1	TRBV7-2	CASSFTAGPQEAFF	TGTGCCAGCAGCTTTACCGCGGGACCCCAGGAAGCTTTCTTT
.	few	TRBJ2-1	TRBV7-6	CASSLEGDPYNEQFF	TGTGCCAGCAGCTTAGAGGGTGACCCCTACAATGAGCAGTTCTTC
TRBD2	.	TRBJ2-3	TRBV11-2	CASSERTSGKITDTQYF	TGTGCCAGCAGCGAACGGACTAGCGGGAAGATCACAGATACGCAGTATTTT
TRBD2	few	TRBJ2-5	TRBV7-2	CASSFRGRVETQYF	TGTGCCAGTTCATTTCGCGGGAGAGTTGAGACCCAGTACTTC
.	.	TRBJ1-1	TRBV4-2	CASSQDLWITEAFF	TGTGCCAGCAGCCAAGATCTTTGGATAACTGAAGCTTTCTTT
TRBD1	few	TRBJ1-1	TRBV5-1	CASNDRVDTEAFF	TGCGCCAGCAATGACAGGGTGGACACTGAAGCTTTCTTT
TRBD1	few	TRBJ2-7	TRBV9	CASSVEGQGSYEQYF	TGTGCCAGCAGCGTAGAGGGACAGGGCTCCTACGAGCAGTACTTC
.	few	TRBJ1-2	TRBV6-2/TRBV6-3	CASSYPQTGYTF	TGTGCCAGCAGTTACCCCCAGACTGGCTACACCTTC
.	.	TRBJ2-7	TRBV6-2/TRBV6-3	CASLAYVGYSYEQYF	TGTGCCAGTCTCGCTTACGTGGGTTACTCCTACGAGCAGTACTTC
.	.	TRBJ1-5	TRBV7-2	CASSPAGNSNQPQHF	TGTGCCAGCAGCCCAGCAGGCAATAGCAATCAGCCCCAGCATTTT
TRBD2	few	TRBJ2-4	TRBV7-3	CASSPSGGETPEDLAKNIQYF	TGTGCCAGCAGCCCGAGCGGGGGGGAGACACCCGAGGACCTAGCCAAAAACATTCAGTACTTC
.	many	TRBJ2-7	TRBV28	CASSLWQGGDEQYF	TGTGCCAGCAGTTTGTGGCAGGGTGGCGACGAGCAGTACTTC
TRBD2	few	TRBJ2-3	TRBV28	CASGSGGPLTETSTDTQYF	TGTGCCAGCGGGAGCGGGGGCCCCCTCACCGAAACTAGCACAGATACGCAGTATTTT